This T cell receptor beta chain was observed in a study of memory CD8 T cells in hepatitis C reinfection. Overall study context: Peak reinfection sampling occurred 3 to 8 weeks after detected reinfection.

This clone was detected once. This CDR3 comprises 13 residues. The V gene's germline CDR1 is SGHVS and CDR2 FNYEAQ. The ends lost 4 bases at V and 6 bases at J; junction bases unmatched: 1. Time point defined: peak reinfection, 3 to 8 weeks after reinfection detection. TCR sequencing was done directly ex vivo on sorted cells, without expansion in vitro. Total naive CD8 T cells were sorted as viable CD3+ CD8+ CD45RO- cells from two donors. Measured with immunoSEQ multiplex PCR; TCRdb has only the in-frame clones, and not every one. The repertoire holds 35,000 to 50,000 clones, with 85% to 90% as singletons.

The sample was naive CD8+ T cells sorted from blood. This chain uses TRBV7-6 with TRBJ2-1; the match to TRBD1 covers 9 bases. The clonotype originates from a young man with hepatitis C virus infection. CDR3 amino acids: CASSSTGGNEQFF. CDR3 DNA sequence: TGTGCCAGCAGCTCGACAGGGGGCAATGAGCAGTTCTTC.